What follows is one TCR beta chain and its context. The data were obtained in a study of blood T cell repertoires in COVID-19. Study in general: Sites in the United States, Italy and Spain provided acute and convalescent COVID-19 samples. T cells, B-cell-depleted T cells, or PBMCs supplied cDNA or gDNA.

CDR3 length equals 14 residues. The V end lost 0 bases, the J end lost 0 bases, and 4 bases lay between the germline ends. In germline, CDR1 is KGHSH, CDR2 LQKENI. Per the study methods: Using reference gene primer amplification, nucleated cell counts were estimated. This table comes from immunoSEQ multiplex PCR, and its TCRdb copy is limited to in-frame clones, with some not included. That table gives V, J and clone size, and the DNA gave D and trimming. The sample lists 150,000 to 200,000 clones; under 90% were seen once. The sample comprised peripheral blood. This rearrangement joins TRBV18 to TRBJ2-3; D gene ambiguous. The source is a woman older than 75 with acute or convalescent COVID-19. The CDR3 DNA reads TGTGCCAGCTCACCACCGGCTAGCACAGATACGCAGTATTTT. Protein product: CASSPPASTDTQYF.